These 11 T cell receptor beta chains share one sample of origin, sequenced in a study of preoperative IRX-2 immunotherapy in early breast cancer. Repertoires were generated with immunoSEQ multiplex PCR, while TCRdb's copy carries only in-frame clones and drops some. The sample has roughly 26,000 clones, approximately 78% seen once. As for treatment: preoperative locoregional IRX-2 cytokine immunotherapy. This specimen consisted of lymph node tissue, obtained after IRX-2 immunotherapy. These TCRs come from a human donor with breast cancer.

This chain joins TRBV30 and TRBJ2-1; 10 bases align to TRBD2. The CDR3 sequence is 13 residues long. Trimming cost V 1 base and J 8 bases; bases outside gene matches: 2. Germline CDR1 is GTSNPN and CDR2 is SVGIG (reference sequence). The CDR3 DNA sequence: TGTGCCTGGAGTGCAGCGGGGGGGCATGAGCAGTTCTTC. This encodes CAWSAAGGHEQFF.

The CDR3 reads CASSPGQNTEAFF. The DNA of the CDR3 is TGTGCCAGCAGTCCCGGACAAAACACTGAAGCTTTCTTT. This rearrangement joins TRBV28 to TRBJ1-1; TRBD1 is a possible D gene (5 bases). The CDR3 length is 13 residues. Germline values: CDR1 MDHEN, CDR2 SYDVKM. Trimming pared 5 bases from V and 2 bases from J, leaving 9 bases between.

V gene TRBV18 combines with J gene TRBJ1-1; weak D call: TRBD1 (6 bases). V gave up 0 bases and J gave up 6 bases, with 11 bases separating them. The germline CDR1 and CDR2 sequences are KGHSH and LQKENI. This CDR3 contains 14 residues. CDR3 nucleotide sequence: TGTGCCAGCTCACCACCGAACAGGGACGCTGAAGCTTTCTTT. Translating it yields CASSPPNRDAEAFF. Drawing the rest from reference TRBV18 and TRBJ1-1, the complete variable domain is NAGVMQNPRHLVRRRGQEARLRCSPMKGHSHVYWYRQLPEEGLKFMVYLQKENIIDESGMPKERFSAEFPKEGPSILRIQQVVRGDSAAYFCASSPPNRDAEAFFGQGTRLTVV.

The V call is TRBV6-8, the J call TRBJ1-1; 8 bases match TRBD1. This CDR3 has 14 residues. Germline V gene lookup returns CDR1 MNHGY and CDR2 SAAAGT. V was clipped by 6 bases and J by 1 base; unmatched bases: 4. The CDR3 region is CASSWTGKNTEAFF. CDR3 nucleotide sequence: TGTGCCAGCAGCTGGACAGGGAAGAACACTGAAGCTTTCTTT.

This sequence joins TRBV27 and TRBJ2-1, with 8 bases matching TRBD1. The CDR3 is 15 amino acids. V lost 6 bases and J lost 0; bases outside the gene matches: 4. The germline gives CDR1 MNHEY, CDR2 SMNVEV (reference sequence). CDR3 sequence reads: CASRTGQGSYNEQFF. The CDR3, as DNA: TGTGCCAGCAGAACAGGACAGGGCTCCTACAATGAGCAGTTCTTC.

The rearrangement joins TRBV7-7 to TRBJ2-1; D unresolved. The V and J ends lost 1 base and 6 bases respectively, with 13 bases between them. The CDR3 contains 15 residues. Germline loops: CDR1 SSHAT, CDR2 FNYEAQ (reference sequence). CDR3 region: CASSLDSAVGNEQFF. CDR3 nucleotides: TGTGCCAGCAGCTTAGATTCGGCTGTAGGCAATGAGCAGTTCTTC.

The chain has TRBV19 and TRBJ2-3; the match to TRBD2 covers 13 bases. Per the germline V gene, CDR1 is LNHDA and CDR2 is SQIVND (reference sequence). This CDR3 has 17 amino acids. V shed 7 bases and J 3 bases; nucleotides not matched to a gene: 10. This chain's CDR3 is CASTRLAGGALTDTQYF. The DNA of the CDR3 is TGTGCCAGTACCAGACTAGCGGGGGGCGCCCTGACAGATACGCAGTATTTT.

V is TRBV11-3 and J is TRBJ1-1, with D unclear. The CDR3 is made up of 14 amino acids. Looked up from germline, CDR1 is SGHNT and CDR2 is YENEEA. V lost 3 bases, J lost 0 bases, and 8 bases lay in between. The DNA for the CDR3 is TGTGCCAGCAGCTTGGCCGAGTTGAACACTGAAGCTTTCTTT. The encoded protein is CASSLAELNTEAFF.

This clone has a handful of counts. The rearrangement links TRBV6-8 to TRBJ2-7, with a tentative D call TRBD1 (6 bases). The CDR3 sequence is 14 residues long. Germline CDR1 and CDR2: MNHGY and SAAAGT. The ends were cut back, 6 bases at V and 0 bases at J, with 12 bases in the middle. CDR3 in amino acids: CASRRTASSYEQYF. In DNA form, the CDR3 reads TGTGCCAGCAGGAGGACAGCTAGCTCCTACGAGCAGTACTTC.

The chain joins TRBV11-3 to TRBJ1-3; no definite D call. The CDR3 consists of 16 residues. V was pared by 5 bases and J by 2 bases, with 16 bases between. Germline lookup yields CDR1 SGHNT and CDR2 YENEEA. The CDR3 loop reads CASSPPQAGAGNTIYF. Written as DNA, the CDR3 is TGTGCCAGCAGCCCTCCCCAGGCCGGAGCTGGAAACACCATATATTTT.

The rearrangement joins TRBV29-1 to TRBJ1-1, with 8 bases lining up with TRBD1. Germline CDR1 reads SQVTM; CDR2 reads ANQGSEA. Trimming at V came to 5 bases and at J to 1 base, leaving 9 bases not matched to a gene. The CDR3 loop spans 15 amino acids. This chain's CDR3 is CSVRTGSSWNTEAFF. As DNA, the CDR3 is TGCAGCGTTAGGACAGGGAGTTCTTGGAACACTGAAGCTTTCTTT.